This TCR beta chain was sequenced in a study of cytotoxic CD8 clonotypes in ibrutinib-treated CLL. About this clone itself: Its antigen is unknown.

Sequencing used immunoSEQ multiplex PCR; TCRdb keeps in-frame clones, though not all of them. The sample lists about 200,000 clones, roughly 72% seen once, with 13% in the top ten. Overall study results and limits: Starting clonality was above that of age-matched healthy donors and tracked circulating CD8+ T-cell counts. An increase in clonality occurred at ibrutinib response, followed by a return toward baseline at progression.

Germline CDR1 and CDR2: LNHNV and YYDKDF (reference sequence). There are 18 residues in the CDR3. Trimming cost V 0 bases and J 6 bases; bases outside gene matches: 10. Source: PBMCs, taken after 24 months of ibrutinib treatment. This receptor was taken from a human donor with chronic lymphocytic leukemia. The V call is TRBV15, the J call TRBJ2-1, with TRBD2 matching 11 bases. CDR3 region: CATSRDRGPGLAANEQFF. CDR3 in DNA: TGTGCCACCAGCAGAGATAGAGGACCGGGACTAGCGGCCAATGAGCAGTTCTTC. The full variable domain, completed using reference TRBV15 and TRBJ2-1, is DAMVIQNPRYQVTQFGKPVTLSCSQTLNHNVMYWYQQKSSQAPKLLFHYYDKDFNNEADTPDNFQSRRPNTSFCFLDIRSPGLGDTAMYLCATSRDRGPGLAANEQFFGPGTRLTVL.